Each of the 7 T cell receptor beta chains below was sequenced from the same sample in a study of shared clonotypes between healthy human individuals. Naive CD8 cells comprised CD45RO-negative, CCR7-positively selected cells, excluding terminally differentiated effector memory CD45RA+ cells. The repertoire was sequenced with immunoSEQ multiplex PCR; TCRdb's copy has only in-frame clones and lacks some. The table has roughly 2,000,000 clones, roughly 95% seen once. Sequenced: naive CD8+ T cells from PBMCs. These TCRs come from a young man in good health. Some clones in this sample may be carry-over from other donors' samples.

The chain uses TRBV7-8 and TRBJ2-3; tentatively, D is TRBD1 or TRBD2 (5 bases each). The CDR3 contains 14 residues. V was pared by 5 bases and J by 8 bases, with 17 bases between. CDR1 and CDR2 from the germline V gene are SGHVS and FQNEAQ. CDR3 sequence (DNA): TGTGCCAGCAGCCCGACGAGGGGCCTTGGTACGCAGTATTTT. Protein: CASSPTRGLGTQYF.

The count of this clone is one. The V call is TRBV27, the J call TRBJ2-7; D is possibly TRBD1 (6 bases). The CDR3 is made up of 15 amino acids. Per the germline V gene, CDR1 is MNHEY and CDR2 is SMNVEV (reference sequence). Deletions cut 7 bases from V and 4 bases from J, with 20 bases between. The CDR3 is CASMIQGFGDYEQYF. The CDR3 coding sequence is TGTGCCAGCATGATACAGGGCTTTGGTGATTACGAGCAGTACTTC.

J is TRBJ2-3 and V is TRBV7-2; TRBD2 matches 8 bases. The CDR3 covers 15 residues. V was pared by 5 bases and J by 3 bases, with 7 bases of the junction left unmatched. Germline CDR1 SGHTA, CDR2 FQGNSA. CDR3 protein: CASSTLLAETDTQYF. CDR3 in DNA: TGTGCCAGCAGCACCCTACTAGCGGAGACAGATACGCAGTATTTT.

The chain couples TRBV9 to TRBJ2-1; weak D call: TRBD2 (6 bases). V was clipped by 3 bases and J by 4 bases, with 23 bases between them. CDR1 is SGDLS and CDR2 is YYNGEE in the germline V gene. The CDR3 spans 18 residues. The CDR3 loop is CASSERTLTSYGYNEQFF. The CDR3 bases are TGTGCCAGCAGCGAGAGGACCCTGACTAGTTACGGATACAATGAGCAGTTCTTC.

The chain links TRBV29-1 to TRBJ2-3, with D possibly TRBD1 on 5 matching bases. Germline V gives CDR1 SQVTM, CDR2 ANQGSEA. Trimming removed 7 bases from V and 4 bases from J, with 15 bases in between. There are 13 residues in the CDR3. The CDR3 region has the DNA TGCAGCGGCCGACAGTGGACGTCAGATACGCAGTATTTT. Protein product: CSGRQWTSDTQYF.

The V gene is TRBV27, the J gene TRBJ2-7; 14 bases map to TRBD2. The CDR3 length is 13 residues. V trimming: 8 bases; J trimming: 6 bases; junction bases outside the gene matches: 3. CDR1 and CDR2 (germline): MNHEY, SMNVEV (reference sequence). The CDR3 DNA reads TGTGCCAGCGGGACTAGCGGGAGATCCGAGCAGTACTTC. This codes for CASGTSGRSEQYF.

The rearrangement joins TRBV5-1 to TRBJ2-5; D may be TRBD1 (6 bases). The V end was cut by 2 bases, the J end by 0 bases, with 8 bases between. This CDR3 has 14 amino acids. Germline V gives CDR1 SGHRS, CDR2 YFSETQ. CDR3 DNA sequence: TGCGCCAGCAGCTTATACAGGGACCAAGAGACCCAGTACTTC. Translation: CASSLYRDQETQYF.